A single sample is the source of the 8 T cell receptor beta chains below, sequenced in a study of a mutant IDH1 vaccine in newly diagnosed glioma. Profiling relied on immunoSEQ multiplex PCR, and the TCRdb table lists in-frame clones only, not all of them. The sample yields about 98,000 clones, around 90% seen once. Regarding time point: baseline, week 1 (first vaccination visit). The treatment: pre-vaccination baseline after standard-of-care therapy. The sample consisted of PBMCs, taken from a glioma patient treated with radiotherapy, temozolomide or both. The receptors were sampled from a woman between 50 and 59 years old with glioma.

Comment on this clone: The sample has other DNA sequences that encode this CDR3 too. The V call is TRBV18, the J call TRBJ2-3; D is ambiguous. This CDR3 is built from 13 residues. V gave up 0 bases and J gave up 0 bases, with 1 base separating them. Germline loops: CDR1 KGHSH, CDR2 LQKENI. The CDR3 loop reads CASSPPSTDTQYF. The DNA of the CDR3 is TGTGCCAGCTCACCACCTAGCACAGATACGCAGTATTTT.

This chain links TRBV25-1 with TRBJ1-2; D is possibly TRBD1 (5 bases). This CDR3 has 15 amino acids. The germline CDR1 and CDR2 sequences are MGHDK and SYGVNS. V was pared by 4 bases and J by 8 bases, with 20 bases between. CDR3 loop: CASSAPGEGWRGYTF. In DNA form, the CDR3 reads TGTGCCAGCAGTGCTCCGGGAGAGGGGTGGCGCGGCTACACCTTC.

The rearrangement joins TRBV12-5 to TRBJ1-1; D is undetermined. This CDR3 has 13 residues. The V and J ends lost 0 bases and 4 bases respectively, with 6 bases between them. CDR1 is LGHNT, CDR2 FRNRAP, per germline. CDR3 nucleotides: TGTGCTAGTGGTTTGGTTGGAGGCACTGAAGCTTTCTTT. It translates to CASGLVGGTEAFF.

The chain joins TRBV6-1 to TRBJ2-1, with D tentatively TRBD2 (6 bases). This CDR3 has 14 amino acids. The germline V gene encodes CDR1 MNHNS and CDR2 SASEGT. V gave up 6 bases and J gave up 4 bases, with 13 bases separating them. CDR3: CASRRDSPYNEQFF. CDR3 nucleotides: TGTGCCAGCAGGCGGGACTCTCCGTACAATGAGCAGTTCTTC.

This clone was seen once. The chain carries TRBV5-1 and TRBJ2-5; D remains ambiguous. The V end lost 4 bases, the J end lost 5 bases, and 15 bases lay between the germline ends. Germline assignment: CDR1 SGHRS and CDR2 YFSETQ. The CDR3 is made up of 14 amino acids. CDR3 in amino acids: CASSPAWSGETQYF. The CDR3 coding sequence is TGCGCCAGCAGCCCGGCTTGGTCCGGCGAGACCCAGTACTTC. Variable domain in full (rest from reference TRBV5-1 and TRBJ2-5): KAGVTQTPRYLIKTRGQQVTLSCSPISGHRSVSWYQQTPGQGLQFLFEYFSETQRNKGNFPGRFSGRQFSNSRSEMNVSTLELGDSALYLCASSPAWSGETQYFGPGTRLLVL.

The V gene is TRBV6-5, the J gene TRBJ1-5; D is ambiguous. V was shortened by 5 bases and J by 6 bases, with 8 bases between the two germline ends. The CDR3 runs to 12 residues. Germline CDR1 MNHEY, CDR2 SVGAGI. CDR3 in DNA: TGTGCCAGCAGTGAATTGGGTCAGCCCCAGCATTTT. It translates to CASSELGQPQHF.

The chain has TRBV4-2 and TRBJ1-1; 10 nucleotides line up with TRBD1. This CDR3 has 13 amino acids. Per the germline V gene, CDR1 is LGHNA and CDR2 is YNFKEQ. The V gene end was trimmed by 5 bases and the J gene end by 11 bases; junction bases not matched to a gene: 8. This chain's CDR3 is CASSSGTGASAFF. DNA for the CDR3: TGTGCCAGCAGCTCCGGGACAGGGGCCTCGGCTTTCTTT.

This chain uses TRBV18 with TRBJ2-7, with D maybe TRBD1 (6 bases). Germline CDR1 KGHSH, CDR2 LQKENI. Deletions cut 5 bases from V and 0 bases from J, with 14 bases between. The CDR3 has 15 amino acids. CDR3 protein: CASSVNRDTSYEQYF. The CDR3 DNA reads as TGTGCCAGCTCAGTGAACCGGGACACCTCCTACGAGCAGTACTTC.